One sample yielded the 25 T cell receptor beta chains listed below, sequenced in a study of shared clonotypes between healthy human individuals. The assay was immunoSEQ multiplex PCR, and TCRdb's table has in-frame clones only and misses some. The table lists approximately 470,000 clones, around four fifths of them singletons. Sequencing was carried out using PBMCs. Source of these receptors: a woman in her thirties or forties in good health. Some clones in this sample may be carry-over from other donors' samples.

The genes are TRBV11-2 and TRBJ2-7; D is ambiguous. The ends were cut back, 2 bases at V and 4 bases at J, with 15 bases in the middle. CDR1 SGHAT and CDR2 FQNNGV come from the germline V gene. CDR3 length equals 15 residues. CDR3 nucleotides: TGTGCCAGCAGCTTACTCCCGGGTTTGTCGTACGAGCAGTACTTC. Translating gives CASSLLPGLSYEQYF. Filled out from reference TRBV11-2 and TRBJ2-7, the complete variable domain reads EAGVAQSPRYKIIEKRQSVAFWCNPISGHATLYWYQQILGQGPKLLIQFQNNGVVDDSQLPKDRFSAERLKGVDSTLKIQPAKLEDSAVYLCASSLLPGLSYEQYFGPGTRLTVT.

The rearrangement uses TRBV28 and TRBJ2-1; TRBD1 or TRBD2 may be the D gene (6 bases each). The germline CDR1 and CDR2 sequences are MDHEN and SYDVKM. This CDR3 has 17 amino acids. V dropped 6 bases and J dropped 4 bases, with 22 bases sitting between them. The CDR3 reads CASSPPGGHAFYNEQFF. DNA of the CDR3: TGTGCCAGCAGCCCCCCCGGGGGACACGCCTTTTACAATGAGCAGTTCTTC.

The gene calls are TRBV27 and TRBJ1-2; TRBD1 might be the D (5 bases). Trimming pared 2 bases from V and 8 bases from J, leaving 12 bases between. The CDR3 covers 13 residues. Germline loops: CDR1 MNHEY, CDR2 SMNVEV (reference sequence). CDR3 loop: CASSLGTPTGYTF. The CDR3 nucleotides are TGTGCCAGCAGTTTAGGGACGCCTACGGGCTACACCTTC.

The rearrangement links TRBV25-1 to TRBJ2-3; TRBD2 aligns across 8 bases. Germline loops: CDR1 MGHDK, CDR2 SYGVNS. There are 16 residues in the CDR3. The V gene end was trimmed by 3 bases and the J gene end by 1 base; junction bases not matched to a gene: 6. The CDR3 sequence is CASSDGKRGRTDTQYF. The CDR3 DNA sequence: TGTGCCAGCAGTGACGGGAAGCGGGGGCGCACAGATACGCAGTATTTT.

The chain uses TRBV5-1 and TRBJ2-7; D perhaps matches TRBD1 (6 bases). CDR1 and CDR2 from the germline V gene are SGHRS and YFSETQ. V dropped 4 bases and J dropped 6 bases, with 14 bases sitting between them. The length of the CDR3 is 13 residues. CDR3 DNA sequence: TGCGCCAGCAGCCCAAGCCCCAGGGGCGAGCAGTACTTC. Amino acid sequence: CASSPSPRGEQYF.

The chain is built from TRBV6-6 and TRBJ2-5; D remains unclear. The V gene's germline CDR1 is MNHNY and CDR2 SVGAGI (reference sequence). Trimming pared 6 bases from V and 5 bases from J, leaving 16 bases between. The CDR3 extends over 14 amino acids. The chain's CDR3 is CASRRIRTGETQYF. The CDR3 DNA reads as TGTGCCAGCAGGAGGATTAGGACGGGCGAGACCCAGTACTTC.

This clone was picked up a small number of times. The V call is TRBV5-1, the J call TRBJ2-7; 8 bases agree with TRBD2. CDR3 length: 15 amino acids. With V trimmed by 0 bases and J by 7 bases, 9 bases remained unmatched. CDR1 and CDR2 from the germline V gene are SGHRS and YFSETQ. CDR3 nucleotide sequence: TGCGCCAGCAGCTTGGACGGGAGGGCCGACAGAGAGCAGTACTTC. Residues: CASSLDGRADREQYF.

V and J are TRBV6-5 and TRBJ2-1, with 9 positions matching TRBD2. The CDR3 loop spans 15 amino acids. Trimming took 3 bases from V and 6 from J; bases not matched to a gene: 6. Germline loops: CDR1 MNHEY, CDR2 SVGAGI. This CDR3 reads CASSYILAGANEQFF. DNA for the CDR3: TGTGCCAGCAGTTATATTTTAGCGGGAGCCAATGAGCAGTTCTTC.

Note on this clone: The junction shows a germline mismatch at one end, possibly a read error. The genes are TRBV5-1 and TRBJ2-3; the D call may be TRBD1 or TRBD2 (5 bases each). Germline values: CDR1 SGHRS, CDR2 YFSETQ. The CDR3 sequence is 15 residues long. The CDR3 nucleotides are TGCGCCAGCAGTTTGGGGGACGCGCCCGCAGATACGCAGTATTTT. Amino acid sequence: CASSLGDAPADTQYF. Drawing the rest from reference TRBV5-1 and TRBJ2-3, the complete variable domain is KAGVTQTPRYLIKTRGQQVTLSCSPISGHRSVSWYQQTPGQGLQFLFEYFSETQRNKGNFPGRFSGRQFSNSRSEMNVSTLELGDSALYLCASSLGDAPADTQYFGPGTRLTVL.

The V gene is TRBV7-8, the J gene TRBJ1-1; 12 nucleotides agree with TRBD1. The V segment lost 3 bases and the J segment 6 bases; nucleotides outside the gene matches: 5. The CDR3 contains 15 residues. Germline values: CDR1 SGHVS, CDR2 FQNEAQ. CDR3 in amino acids: CASSFAGTGGSEAFF. As DNA, the CDR3 is TGTGCCAGCAGCTTTGCCGGGACAGGGGGCTCTGAAGCTTTCTTT.

In its sample, this clone was seen a few times. The genes are TRBV7-9 and TRBJ2-5; D possibly corresponds to TRBD2 (5 bases). In germline, CDR1 is SEHNR, CDR2 FQNEAQ (reference sequence). With 4 bases removed from V and 1 base from J, the gap between germline ends came to 10 bases. The CDR3 loop spans 14 amino acids. In DNA, the CDR3 is TGTGCCAGCAGCTGGGAGACTCTCCAAGAGACCCAGTACTTC. Translation gives CASSWETLQETQYF.

The chain has TRBV5-1 and TRBJ2-7, with 13 bases identical to TRBD2. The germline CDR1 and CDR2 sequences are SGHRS and YFSETQ. Trimming at V came to 3 bases and at J to 6 bases, leaving 3 bases not matched to a gene. This CDR3 region has 14 residues. The CDR3 DNA follows: TGCGCCAGCAGCTCCGGGACTAGCGGGACCGAGCAGTACTTC. This gives the protein CASSSGTSGTEQYF.

In its sample, this clone was seen once. The CDR3 DNA reads as TGCAGTGGGTCGACCTACAATGAGCAGTTCTTC. Translation gives CSGSTYNEQFF. The chain employs TRBV20-1 and TRBJ2-1; D unclear. The CDR3 length is 11 residues. The V gene's germline CDR1 is DFQATT and CDR2 SNEGSKA (reference sequence). The germline V and J ends were trimmed by 7 bases and 2 bases, with 6 bases remaining between them.

The V gene is TRBV5-1, the J gene TRBJ1-1; 11 bases fit TRBD1. V lost 4 bases to trimming and J lost 6 bases; unmatched junction nucleotides: 8. This CDR3 is built from 15 residues. From germline, CDR1 is SGHRS and CDR2 YFSETQ. The DNA of the CDR3 is TGCGCCAGCAGCAATAGGACAGGGGGCAAGTCTGAAGCTTTCTTT. This sequence encodes CASSNRTGGKSEAFF.

The chain employs TRBV18 and TRBJ1-1, with D maybe TRBD1 (5 bases). The CDR3 loop spans 13 amino acids. The V gene lost 6 bases and the J gene lost 11 bases, with 19 bases spanning the gap. Per germline, CDR1 KGHSH and CDR2 LQKENI. CDR3 region: CASSGSGVGTAFF. CDR3 DNA sequence: TGTGCCAGCTCTGGATCTGGAGTTGGGACGGCTTTCTTT.

With regard to this clone: A single base separates this from a much larger clone, so it may be a read error. This sequence joins TRBV2 and TRBJ2-2; 8 positions agree with TRBD1. The germline CDR1 and CDR2 sequences are SNHLY and FYNNEI. The length of the CDR3 is 14 residues. Trimming took 7 bases from V and 1 from J; bases not matched to a gene: 2. The CDR3 reads CASIGQGNTGELFF. For the CDR3, the DNA is TGTGCCAGCATCGGACAGGGGAACACCGGGGAGCTGTTTTTT. Full variable domain (rest looked up from reference TRBV2 and TRBJ2-2): EPEVTQTPSHQVTQMGQEVILRCVPISNHLYFYWYRQILGQKVEFLVSFYNNEISEKSEIFDDQFSVERPDGSNFTLKIRSTKLEDSAMYFCASIGQGNTGELFFGEGSRLTVL.

This clone was picked up a small number of times. For the CDR3, the DNA is TGCGCCAGCAGCCCAGGGGGGACCTCTGGAAACACCATATATTTT. It codes for CASSPGGTSGNTIYF. The rearrangement uses TRBV4-1 and TRBJ1-3; 7 positions agree with TRBD1. Germline CDR1 MGHRA, CDR2 YSYEKL. Trimming took 4 bases from V and 0 from J; bases not matched to a gene: 3. There are 15 residues in the CDR3.

There are a few counts of this clone. CDR3 coding DNA: TGTGCCAGCAGCTCGAGCGGGAGCTCCTACGAGCAGTACTTC. It specifies CASSSSGSSYEQYF. The chain links TRBV5-4 to TRBJ2-7, with 8 bases aligning to TRBD2. Germline trimming cut 3 bases from V and 0 bases from J; bases unmatched to any gene: 2. This CDR3 is built from 14 residues. Germline V gene data show CDR1 as SGHNT and CDR2 as YYREEE (reference sequence).

The chain combines TRBV6-1 with TRBJ1-1, with 9 bases identical to TRBD1. This CDR3 contains 15 residues. Germline assignment: CDR1 MNHNS and CDR2 SASEGT. V lost 5 bases to trimming and J lost 2 bases; unmatched junction nucleotides: 6. CDR3 amino acids: CASSLLDRGNTEAFF. For the CDR3, the DNA is TGTGCCAGCAGTCTTCTGGACAGGGGTAACACTGAAGCTTTCTTT.

This sequence joins TRBV18 and TRBJ1-3; 9 nucleotides align to TRBD1. In germline, CDR1 is KGHSH, CDR2 LQKENI. V was clipped by 3 bases and J by 2 bases; unmatched bases: 5. CDR3 length equals 16 residues. CDR3 loop: CASSPSRDRAGNTIYF. CDR3 DNA sequence: TGTGCCAGCTCACCGTCCCGGGACAGGGCTGGAAACACCATATATTTT.

The J gene is TRBJ2-4, the V gene TRBV28, with D possibly TRBD1 on 5 matching bases. The CDR3 is 16 amino acids. Trimming pared 5 bases from V and 0 bases from J, leaving 14 bases between. Germline V lookup: CDR1 MDHEN, CDR2 SYDVKM. The CDR3 protein is CASSPQGEIAKNIQYF. CDR3 DNA: TGTGCCAGCAGTCCCCAGGGTGAGATAGCCAAAAACATTCAGTACTTC. Filled out from reference TRBV28 and TRBJ2-4, the complete variable domain reads DVKVTQSSRYLVKRTGEKVFLECVQDMDHENMFWYRQDPGLGLRLIYFSYDVKMKEKGDIPEGYSVSREKKERFSLILESASTNQTSMYLCASSPQGEIAKNIQYFGAGTRLSVL.

The V call is TRBV5-1, the J call TRBJ1-6; D call uncertain. This CDR3 is built from 14 residues. Germline assignment: CDR1 SGHRS and CDR2 YFSETQ. V lost 0 bases, J lost 7 bases, and 8 bases lay in between. CDR3 amino acids: CASSLVSANSPLHF. The CDR3 nucleotides read TGCGCCAGCAGCTTGGTGTCCGCGAATTCACCCCTCCACTTT. The full variable domain, in which reference TRBV5-1 and TRBJ1-6 provide the parts outside the CDR3, is KAGVTQTPRYLIKTRGQQVTLSCSPISGHRSVSWYQQTPGQGLQFLFEYFSETQRNKGNFPGRFSGRQFSNSRSEMNVSTLELGDSALYLCASSLVSANSPLHFGNGTRLTVT.

The V and J genes are TRBV19 and TRBJ1-1; D not resolved. Between the trimmed V and J ends, which lost 5 bases and 7 bases, there was a span of 8 bases. The CDR3 runs 11 residues. Germline V CDR1 and CDR2: LNHDA, SQIVND (reference sequence). The CDR3 region has the DNA TGTGCCAGTAGTCGTCAGAGTGAAGCTTTCTTT. Translation gives CASSRQSEAFF.

This clone was seen only once. The rearrangement joins TRBV28 to TRBJ2-7; D is unclear. CDR3 length equals 16 residues. Germline V gene sequence: CDR1 MDHEN, CDR2 SYDVKM. With 0 bases removed from V and 1 base from J, the gap between germline ends came to 13 bases. CDR3 residues: CASSLWGSGRSYEQYF. As DNA, the CDR3 is TGTGCCAGCAGTTTATGGGGGTCTGGCCGATCCTACGAGCAGTACTTC.

As for this clone: A read error may explain this, as a much larger clone is one base away. V is TRBV29-1 and J is TRBJ1-2, with 7 bases lining up with TRBD1. Germline V CDR1 and CDR2: SQVTM, ANQGSEA. CDR3 size: 13 residues. The CDR3 loop reads CNVEETGDGGYTF. In DNA form, the CDR3 reads TGCAACGTTGAAGAAACAGGGGATGGTGGCTACACCTTC.